This T cell receptor (beta chain) originates from a study of cytomegalovirus exposure and HLA in healthy donors. Overall study: There were some 410 genotyped donors. Of these, roughly 86% fell in the genetic ancestry cluster associated with self-reported Caucasian donors. Study-level findings and limits: There were some 150 TCR beta chains listed as cytomegalovirus-associated.

The donors, nominally healthy at sampling, likely had unrecorded immune exposures. The CDR3 has 15 amino acids. Germline V gene sequence: CDR1 LGHNA, CDR2 YNFKEQ. The J segment lost 2 bases and the V segment lost 1 base, leaving 1 base of the junction unmatched. Worth noting for this clone: What it binds is not known.

The PCR contained 60 Vbeta and 13 Jbeta primers. Sequencing used immunoSEQ multiplex PCR; TCRdb keeps in-frame clones, though not all of them. This sample carries roughly 110,000 clones, 75% of them seen once, and the ten largest clones take 2.5% to 3%. The chain links TRBV4-2 to TRBJ2-7; 11 bases match TRBD2. The clonotype comes from a male donor in good health and CMV-seropositive. The sequencing input was PBMCs. The CDR3 bases are TGTGCCAGCAGCCAAGCGACTAGCGGGACCTACGAGCAGTACTTC. This gives the protein CASSQATSGTYEQYF.